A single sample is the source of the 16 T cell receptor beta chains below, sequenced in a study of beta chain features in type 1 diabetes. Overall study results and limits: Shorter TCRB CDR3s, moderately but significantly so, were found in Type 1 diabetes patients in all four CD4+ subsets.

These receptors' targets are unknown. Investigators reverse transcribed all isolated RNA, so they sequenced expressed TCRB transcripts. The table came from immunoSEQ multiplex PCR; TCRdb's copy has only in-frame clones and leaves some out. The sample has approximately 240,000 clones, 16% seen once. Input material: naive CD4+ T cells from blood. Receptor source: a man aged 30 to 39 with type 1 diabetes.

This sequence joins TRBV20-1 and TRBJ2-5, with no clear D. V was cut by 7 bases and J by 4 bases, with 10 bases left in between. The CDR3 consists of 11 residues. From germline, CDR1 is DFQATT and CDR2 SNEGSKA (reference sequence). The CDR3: CSVADRETQYF. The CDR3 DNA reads TGCAGTGTCGCTGATAGAGAGACCCAGTACTTC.

The CDR3 loop is CAWAYTGELFF. As DNA, the CDR3 is TGTGCCTGGGCCTACACCGGGGAGCTGTTTTTT. The V call is TRBV30, the J call TRBJ2-2; D uncertain. The germline gives CDR1 GTSNPN, CDR2 SVGIG (reference sequence). The CDR3 covers 11 residues. V was trimmed by 5 bases and J by 3 bases, leaving 4 bases between them.

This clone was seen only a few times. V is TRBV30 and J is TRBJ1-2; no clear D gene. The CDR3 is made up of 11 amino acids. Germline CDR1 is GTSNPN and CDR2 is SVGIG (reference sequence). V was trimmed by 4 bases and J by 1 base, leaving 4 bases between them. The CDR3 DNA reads TGTGCCTGGACAAGTAACTATGGCTACACCTTC. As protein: CAWTSNYGYTF.

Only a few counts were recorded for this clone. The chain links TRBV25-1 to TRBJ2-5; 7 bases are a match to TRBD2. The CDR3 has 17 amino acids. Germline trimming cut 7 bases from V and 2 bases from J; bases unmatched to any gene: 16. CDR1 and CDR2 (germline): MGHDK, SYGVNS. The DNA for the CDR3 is TGTGCCAGCAATGGTTTCGGTAATAGCGGGTTACAAGAGACCCAGTACTTC. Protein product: CASNGFGNSGLQETQYF.

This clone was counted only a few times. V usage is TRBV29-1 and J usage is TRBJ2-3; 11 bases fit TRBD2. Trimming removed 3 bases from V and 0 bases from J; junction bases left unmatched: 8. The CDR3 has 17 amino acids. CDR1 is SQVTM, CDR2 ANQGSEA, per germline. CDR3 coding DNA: TGCAGCGTTGATAAGTCTAGCGGGAGGATTAGCACAGATACGCAGTATTTT. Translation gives CSVDKSSGRISTDTQYF.

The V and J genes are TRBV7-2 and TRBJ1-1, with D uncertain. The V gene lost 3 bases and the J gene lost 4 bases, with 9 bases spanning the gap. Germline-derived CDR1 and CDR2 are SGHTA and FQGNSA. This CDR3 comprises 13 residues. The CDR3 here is CASSFPGVTEAFF. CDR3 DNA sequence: TGTGCCAGCAGCTTCCCTGGAGTCACTGAAGCTTTCTTT.

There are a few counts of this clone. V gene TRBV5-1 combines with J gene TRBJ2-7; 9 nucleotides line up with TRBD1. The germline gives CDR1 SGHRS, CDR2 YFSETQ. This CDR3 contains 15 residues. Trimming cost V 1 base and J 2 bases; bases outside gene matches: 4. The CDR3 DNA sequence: TGCGCCAGCAGCTTGATGGGACAGGGAACCTACGAGCAGTACTTC. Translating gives CASSLMGQGTYEQYF.

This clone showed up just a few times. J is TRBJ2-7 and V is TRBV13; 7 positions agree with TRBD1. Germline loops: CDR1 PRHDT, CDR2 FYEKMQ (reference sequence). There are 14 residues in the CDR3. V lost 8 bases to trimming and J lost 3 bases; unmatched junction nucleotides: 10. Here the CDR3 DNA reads TGTGCCAGCGGCAGGGGGACACCGAACTACGAGCAGTACTTC. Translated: CASGRGTPNYEQYF.

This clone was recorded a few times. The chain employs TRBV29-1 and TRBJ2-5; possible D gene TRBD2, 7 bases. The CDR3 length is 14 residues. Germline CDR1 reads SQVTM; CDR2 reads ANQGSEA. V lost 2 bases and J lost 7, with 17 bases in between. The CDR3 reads CSVERTAAGATQYF. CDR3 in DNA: TGCAGCGTTGAACGGACTGCGGCGGGGGCGACCCAGTACTTC.

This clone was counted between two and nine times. The CDR3 DNA is TGTGCCAGCAGTTCCCCAGTTTTGACCCAGTACTTC. Protein product: CASSSPVLTQYF. The chain uses TRBV28 and TRBJ2-5; D gene ambiguous. The CDR3 is 12 residues long. CDR1 is MDHEN, CDR2 SYDVKM, per germline. The ends were cut back, 4 bases at V and 7 bases at J, with 10 bases in the middle.

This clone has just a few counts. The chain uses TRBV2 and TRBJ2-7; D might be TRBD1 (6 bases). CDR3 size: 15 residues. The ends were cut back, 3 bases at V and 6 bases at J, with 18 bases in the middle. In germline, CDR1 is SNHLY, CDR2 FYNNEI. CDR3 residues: CASSDKGRGLGEQYF. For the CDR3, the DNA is TGTGCCAGCAGTGATAAAGGCAGGGGTTTGGGCGAGCAGTACTTC.

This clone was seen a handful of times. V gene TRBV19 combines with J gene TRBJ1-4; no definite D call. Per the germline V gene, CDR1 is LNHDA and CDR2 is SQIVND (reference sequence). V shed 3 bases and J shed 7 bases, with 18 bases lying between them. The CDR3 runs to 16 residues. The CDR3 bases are TGTGCCAGTAGTATCGAAGTAACGCGGTTTGGTGAAAAACTGTTTTTT. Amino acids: CASSIEVTRFGEKLFF. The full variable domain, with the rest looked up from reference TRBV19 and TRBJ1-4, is DGGITQSPKYLFRKEGQNVTLSCEQNLNHDAMYWYRQDPGQGLRLIYYSQIVNDFQKGDIAEGYSVSREKKESFPLTVTSAQKNPTAFYLCASSIEVTRFGEKLFFGSGTQLSVL.

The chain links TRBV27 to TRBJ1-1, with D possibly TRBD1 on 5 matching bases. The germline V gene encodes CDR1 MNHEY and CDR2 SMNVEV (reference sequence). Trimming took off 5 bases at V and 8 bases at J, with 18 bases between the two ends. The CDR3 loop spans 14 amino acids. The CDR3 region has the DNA TGTGCCAGCAGTGGACACCTCCTTCAGGAGGAAGCTTTCTTT. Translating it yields CASSGHLLQEEAFF.

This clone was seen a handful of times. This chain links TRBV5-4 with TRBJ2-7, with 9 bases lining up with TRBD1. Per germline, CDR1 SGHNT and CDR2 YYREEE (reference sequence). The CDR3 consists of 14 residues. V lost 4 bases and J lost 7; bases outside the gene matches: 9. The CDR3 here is CASSIGTGTLEQYF. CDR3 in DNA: TGTGCCAGCAGCATCGGGACAGGGACTTTGGAGCAGTACTTC.

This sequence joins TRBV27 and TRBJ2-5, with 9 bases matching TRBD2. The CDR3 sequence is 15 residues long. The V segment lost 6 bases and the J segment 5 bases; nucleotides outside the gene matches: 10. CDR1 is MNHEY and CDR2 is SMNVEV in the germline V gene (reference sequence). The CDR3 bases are TGTGCCAGCAGCTCGGGGCGGGAGGGCCTGGAGACCCAGTACTTC. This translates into CASSSGREGLETQYF.

CDR3 protein: CASSRTGDHEQFF. The DNA for the CDR3 is TGCGCCAGCAGCAGGACAGGGGACCATGAGCAGTTCTTC. This rearrangement joins TRBV5-1 to TRBJ2-1, with TRBD1 matching over 9 bases. This CDR3 comprises 13 residues. The germline gives CDR1 SGHRS, CDR2 YFSETQ. V dropped 4 bases and J dropped 8; count of bases not matched to a gene: 4.